The source of this TCR beta chain is a study of blood T cell repertoires in COVID-19. Study-level background: Samples of COVID-19 (acute and convalescent) were obtained from the United States, Italy and Spain. Sources were T cells, B-cell-depleted T cells, or PBMCs; the material itself was cDNA or gDNA.

In the original processing: Amplification of reference gene primers was used by the study to estimate nucleated cell counts. This table comes from immunoSEQ multiplex PCR, and its TCRdb copy is limited to in-frame clones, with some not included. Clonal size and the V and J genes are those of that table, whereas D and trimming came from the DNA. The data hold approximately 170,000 clones, with around 86% observed a single time. The CDR3 sequence is 15 residues long. Germline assignment: CDR1 KGHSH and CDR2 LQKENI. V lost 2 bases to trimming and J lost 5 bases, with 13 bases between them. This chain joins TRBV18 and TRBJ1-5; TRBD1 might be the D (6 bases). The source of this sequence is a man aged 65 to 85 who had recovered from COVID-19. The specimen was peripheral blood. The CDR3 DNA reads as TGTGCCAGCTCACCATCACAGGGTTACGATCAGCCCCAGCATTTT. As protein: CASSPSQGYDQPQHF.